The 6 T cell receptor beta chains reported below all come from one sample, sequenced in a study of glioma-infiltrating T cells. Using RNA template, CDR3s of TCR alpha and beta were amplified with iRepertoire arm-PCR. TCRdb re-analysed the multiplex PCR reads in MiXCR, keeping a single row per CDR3 protein. The sample carries 170,000 or so distinct CDR3 sequences, around 40% recorded once. The sample was glioma tissue, nonneoplastic brain tissue, or PBMCs (not recorded which). These receptors originate from a human donor with low-grade glioma or glioblastoma, undergoing nonglioma brain surgery, or in good health (not recorded which).

This clonotype was found a few times. The gene calls are TRBV6-6 and TRBJ2-7; tentative D call: TRBD2 (6 bases). The ends were cut back, 3 bases at V and 0 bases at J, with 15 bases in the middle. CDR3 length: 16 residues. Per germline, CDR1 MNHNY and CDR2 SVGAGI (reference sequence). CDR3 nucleotides: TGTGCCAGCAGTTATTTGGCGGGATCGCTCTCCTACGAGCAGTACTTC. It is translated as CASSYLAGSLSYEQYF.

A note on this clonotype: Possible read error: a much larger clone is one base away. The chain joins TRBV7-2 to TRBJ2-7; D not certain. CDR1 SGHTA and CDR2 FQGNSA come from the germline V gene. V lost 6 bases and J 5 bases, leaving 20 bases between the germline ends. This CDR3 spans 15 amino acids. CDR3 loop: CASRTTPLRLDEQYF. The CDR3 DNA reads as TGTGCCAGCAGAACGACACCGCTCCGGCTTGACGAGCAGTACTTC.

As to this clonotype: The CDR3 does not close with the conserved phenylalanine or tryptophan, likely indicating a read error. The chain joins TRBV18 to TRBJ2-7; tentative D call: TRBD1 (6 bases). The CDR3 contains 13 residues. Trimming shortened V by 3 bases and J by 3 bases, and 9 bases separated the two germline ends. CDR1 and CDR2 (germline): KGHSH, LQKENI. CDR3 DNA sequence: TGTGCCAGCTCACCCATACAGGGCTACGAGCAGTACCTC. Its protein is CASSPIQGYEQYL.

The chain carries TRBV3-1 and TRBJ2-6; 7 bases map to TRBD2. Germline CDR1 LGHDT, CDR2 YNNKEL (reference sequence). Trimming took 3 bases from V and 2 from J; bases not matched to a gene: 10. The CDR3 is made up of 18 amino acids. The CDR3 DNA reads as TGTGCCAGCAGCCATCCCGGGGAGGGGATAACTGGGGCCAACGTCCTGACTTTC. It encodes CASSHPGEGITGANVLTF.

The sample holds many counts of this clonotype. The V gene is TRBV27, the J gene TRBJ2-1; 8 bases fit TRBD1. The CDR3 spans 16 residues. V was clipped by 3 bases and J by 5 bases; unmatched bases: 9. Germline V gene lookup returns CDR1 MNHEY and CDR2 SMNVEV (reference sequence). The CDR3 bases are TGTGCCAGCAGTTTTCTCGGGACAGGCCTTAACAATGAGCAGTTCTTC. Protein sequence: CASSFLGTGLNNEQFF.

This clonotype was seen a single time. One end of the junction does not line up with germline, which may come from a read error. DNA for the CDR3: TGTGCCAGAAGTTTCCATAGGGATACGAAGTATTTT. Translation: CARSFHRDTKYF. The V gene is TRBV27, the J gene TRBJ2-3; D remains ambiguous. Germline V CDR1 and CDR2: MNHEY, SMNVEV (reference sequence). The CDR3 is made up of 12 amino acids.